Listed below are T cell receptor beta chains from one sample, sequenced in a study of cytomegalovirus exposure and HLA in healthy donors. Clones were sequenced by immunoSEQ multiplex PCR, and TCRdb holds only the in-frame ones, with some missing. The sample holds about 160,000 clones, roughly 87% seen once. The specimen was PBMCs. The receptors shown here come from a middle-aged man in good health and CMV-seropositive. Both conserved end residues are part of each CDR3. Fields, in order: J gene, V gene, clone size, CDR3 length, D gene, CDR3 protein, CDR3 DNA. The D gene is left open where the match is weak. Clone size is given for some rows only: seen once, a few or many times, or a class if the clone is expanded.

TRBJ2-7,TRBV27,.,16,TRBD2,CASSRHTSGGMYEQYF,TGTGCCAGCAGTCGTCATACGTCGGGAGGAATGTACGAGCAGTACTTC
TRBJ1-2,TRBV25-1,.,14,.,CASSESGGPYGYTF,TGTGCCAGCAGTGAATCGGGGGGACCCTATGGCTACACCTTC
TRBJ2-1,TRBV4-2,.,16,.,CASSQDWAGSYNEQFF,TGTGCCAGCAGCCAAGATTGGGCGGGTTCCTACAATGAGCAGTTCTTC
TRBJ2-3,TRBV6-1,.,14,TRBD2,CASNLREGSDTQYF,TGTGCCAGCAACCTGCGGGAGGGGTCAGATACGCAGTATTTT
TRBJ2-3,TRBV28,.,12,.,CASSPGTDTQYF,TGTGCCAGCAGTCCGGGGACAGATACGCAGTATTTT
TRBJ2-7,TRBV6-5,.,13,.,CASTAPSLYEQYF,TGTGCCAGCACGGCACCTAGCCTCTACGAGCAGTACTTC
TRBJ1-6,TRBV28,.,15,TRBD1,CASSPYRGGNSPLHF,TGTGCCAGCAGCCCCTACAGGGGGGGGAATTCACCCCTCCACTTT
TRBJ2-1,TRBV7-8,.,15,TRBD2,CASSRTSGRWDEQFF,TGTGCCAGCAGCCGGACTAGCGGGAGGTGGGATGAGCAGTTCTTC
TRBJ2-2,TRBV10-3,.,14,.,CAISDGRYTGELFF,TGTGCCATCAGTGACGGCAGGTACACCGGGGAGCTGTTTTTT
TRBJ2-3,TRBV13,.,14,TRBD1,CASTRQGASDTQYF,TGTGCCAGTACAAGACAGGGGGCATCAGATACGCAGTATTTT
TRBJ2-6,TRBV5-1,.,14,.,CASSLYGGANVLTF,TGCGCCAGCAGCTTATACGGTGGGGCCAACGTCCTGACTTTC
TRBJ2-1,TRBV15,.,13,TRBD2,CATSRVGTSEEFF,TGTGCCACCAGCAGAGTAGGGACTAGCGAGGAGTTCTTC
TRBJ2-6,TRBV11-2,.,18,TRBD1,CASSPAGTAYSGANVLTF,TGTGCCAGCAGCCCGGCCGGGACAGCATACTCTGGGGCCAACGTCCTGACTTTC
TRBJ2-7,TRBV6-1,.,14,.,CASSEGLTGYEQYF,TGTGCCAGCAGTGAAGGGCTGACAGGATACGAGCAGTACTTC
TRBJ2-3,TRBV5-4,.,14,TRBD1,CASSPGQSTDTQYF,TGTGCCAGCAGCCCGGGACAGAGCACAGATACGCAGTATTTT
TRBJ1-3,TRBV6-6,.,14,.,CASNLRSSGNTIYF,TGTGCCAGCAACCTACGGAGCTCTGGAAACACCATATATTTT
TRBJ1-2,TRBV5-6,.,14,TRBD1,CASSSRQGLYGYTF,TGTGCCAGCAGCTCGCGACAGGGCCTCTATGGCTACACCTTC
TRBJ2-1,TRBV2,.,13,TRBD2,CASREENYNEQFF,TGTGCCAGCCGGGAGGAGAACTACAATGAGCAGTTCTTC
TRBJ2-3,TRBV7-9,few,16,TRBD1,CSSSLGQARWTDTQYF,TGTTCCAGCAGCTTGGGACAGGCAAGGTGGACAGATACGCAGTATTTT
TRBJ1-1,TRBV6-6,few,14,TRBD1,CASRARGLLTEAFF,TGTGCCAGCAGAGCCAGGGGGCTCCTCACTGAAGCTTTCTTT